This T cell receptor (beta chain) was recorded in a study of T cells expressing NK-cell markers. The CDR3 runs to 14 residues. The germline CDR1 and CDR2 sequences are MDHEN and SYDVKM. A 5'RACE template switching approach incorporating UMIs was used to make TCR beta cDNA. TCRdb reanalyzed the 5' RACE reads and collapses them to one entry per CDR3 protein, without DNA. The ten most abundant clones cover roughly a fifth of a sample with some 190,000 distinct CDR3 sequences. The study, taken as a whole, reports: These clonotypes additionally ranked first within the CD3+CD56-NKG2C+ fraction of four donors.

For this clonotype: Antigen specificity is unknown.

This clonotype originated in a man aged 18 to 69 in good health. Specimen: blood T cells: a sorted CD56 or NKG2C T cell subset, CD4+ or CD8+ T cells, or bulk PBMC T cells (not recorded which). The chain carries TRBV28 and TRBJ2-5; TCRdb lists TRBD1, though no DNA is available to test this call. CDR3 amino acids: CASTDRGVSETQYF.